Listed below are T cell receptor beta chains from one sample, sequenced in a study of T cell responses to AZD1222 COVID-19 vaccine. Profiled with immunoSEQ multiplex PCR; TCRdb holds only in-frame clones, not every one. Among some 64,000 clones, about 83% were seen once, and the ten largest hold under 8%. The sample consisted of peripheral blood, taken on day 0 of AZD1222 vaccination. These receptors originate from an adult in good health. CDR3s include the opening cysteine and the closing phenylalanine or tryptophan. The order of the fields is V gene, J gene, CDR3 length, CDR3 protein.

TRBV28	TRBJ2-5	14	CASSRDRAQETQYF
TRBV24-1	TRBJ2-2	16	CATSDHSGGNTGELFF
TRBV7-2	TRBJ1-2	14	CASSLAPGQVGYTF
TRBV29-1	TRBJ2-1	12	CSVEPREHEQFF
TRBV7-2	TRBJ1-4	15	CASSVQGQYNEKLFF
TRBV7-8	TRBJ2-1	16	CASSLRGRLPYNEQFF
TRBV19	TRBJ2-6	17	CASSIGQGASGANVLTF
TRBV19	TRBJ2-4	14	CASSMTGGENIQYF
TRBV5-6	TRBJ2-7	14	CASSLIYRGDEQYF
TRBV5-4	TRBJ2-3	12	CASSLVADTQYF
TRBV30	TRBJ1-5	14	CAWSSVLGNQPQHF
TRBV6-4	TRBJ2-3	15	CASSREFSQADTQYF
TRBV6-5	TRBJ2-1	16	CASSYSLRDRYNEQFF
TRBV5-8	TRBJ2-2	14	CASSYQGLTGELFF
TRBV18	TRBJ1-5	14	CASSPRDSNQPQHF
TRBV27	TRBJ2-5	11	CASSFRETQYF
TRBV7-9	TRBJ2-3	14	CASSQARPTDTQYF
TRBV7-2	TRBJ2-4	13	CASRAQAVGIQYF
TRBV3-1/TRBV3-2	TRBJ2-7	13	CASSRTWGHEQYF
TRBV28	TRBJ1-1	14	CASSLIQGNTEAFF